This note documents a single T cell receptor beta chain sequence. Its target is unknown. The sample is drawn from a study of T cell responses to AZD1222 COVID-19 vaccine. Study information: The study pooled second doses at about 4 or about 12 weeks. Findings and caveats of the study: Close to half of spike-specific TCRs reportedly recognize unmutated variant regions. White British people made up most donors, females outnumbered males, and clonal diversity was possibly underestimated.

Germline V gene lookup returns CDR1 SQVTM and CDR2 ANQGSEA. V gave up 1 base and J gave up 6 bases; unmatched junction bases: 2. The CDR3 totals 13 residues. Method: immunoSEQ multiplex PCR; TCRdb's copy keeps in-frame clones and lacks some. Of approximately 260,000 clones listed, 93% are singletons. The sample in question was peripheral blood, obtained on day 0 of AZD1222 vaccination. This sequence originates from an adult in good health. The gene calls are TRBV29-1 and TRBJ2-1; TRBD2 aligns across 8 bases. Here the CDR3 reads CSVEAGGINEQFF. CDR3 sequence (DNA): TGCAGCGTTGAAGCGGGAGGGATCAATGAGCAGTTCTTC.